This T cell receptor beta chain was recorded in a study of blood T cell repertoires in COVID-19. Across the whole study: Researchers got acute and convalescent COVID-19 samples from the United States, Italy and Spain. In each case, the material was cDNA or gDNA derived from T cells, B-cell-depleted T cells, or PBMCs.

In the authors' workflow: It was from reference gene primer amplification that nucleated cell counts were estimated. Using immunoSEQ multiplex PCR, the repertoire was profiled, and TCRdb retains in-frame clones only, with some absent. The D gene and trimming were derived from the DNA, and the V and J assignments and clone size from that table. This sample has tens of thousands of clones, with 70% to 90% found just once. The CDR3 loop spans 13 amino acids. Germline V lookup: CDR1 SGHTA, CDR2 FQGTGA. The V end lost 5 bases, the J end lost 2 bases, and 10 bases lay between the germline ends. Sequencing input: peripheral blood. The chain recombines TRBV7-3 with TRBJ2-7; D perhaps matches TRBD2 (6 bases). The sequence came from a man younger than 40 with acute or convalescent COVID-19. For the CDR3, the DNA is TGTGCCAGCAGCCCCGCGGGAACCTACGAGCAGTACTTC. It encodes CASSPAGTYEQYF.